The entry below gives a single T cell receptor beta chain sequence along with its context. Its antigen remains unidentified. This specimen belongs to a study of cytomegalovirus exposure and HLA in healthy donors. Across the whole study: The roughly 670 first-cohort repertoires and the 95 to 150 validation repertoires shared the same platform, a later analysis reported.

Study-wide results and caveats: Associated with cytomegalovirus, according to the listing, were about 160 TCR beta chains.

Here immunoSEQ multiplex PCR was the method, and the copy in TCRdb shows in-frame clones only, minus some. The repertoire holds fewer than 250,000 clones, with 87% as singletons. Sequencing input: PBMCs. The clonotype originates from a man aged 18 to 29 in good health and CMV-seronegative.

Written as DNA, the CDR3 is TGCGCCACCGGGACTGATCTCTCCGAGCAGTACTTC. Translation gives CATGTDLSEQYF. The rearrangement joins TRBV10-1 to TRBJ2-7; the D gene is possibly TRBD2 (6 bases). Trimming shortened V by 10 bases and J by 6 bases, and 16 bases separated the two germline ends. There are 12 residues in the CDR3. The germline V gene encodes CDR1 WNHNN and CDR2 SYGVQD (reference sequence).